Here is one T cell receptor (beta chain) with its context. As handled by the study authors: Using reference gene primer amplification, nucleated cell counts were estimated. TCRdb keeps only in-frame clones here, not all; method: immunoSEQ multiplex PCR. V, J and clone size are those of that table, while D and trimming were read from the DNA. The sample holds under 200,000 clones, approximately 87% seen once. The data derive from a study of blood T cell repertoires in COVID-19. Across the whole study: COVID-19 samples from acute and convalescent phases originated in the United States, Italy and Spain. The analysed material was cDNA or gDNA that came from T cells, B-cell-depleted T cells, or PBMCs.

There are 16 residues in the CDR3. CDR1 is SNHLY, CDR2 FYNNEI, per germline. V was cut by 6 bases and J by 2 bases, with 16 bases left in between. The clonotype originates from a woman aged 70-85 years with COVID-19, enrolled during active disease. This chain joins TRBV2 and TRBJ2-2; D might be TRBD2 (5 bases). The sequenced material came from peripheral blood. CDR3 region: CASRATRRANTGELFF. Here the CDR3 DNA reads TGTGCCAGCAGAGCTACTAGGCGGGCCAACACCGGGGAGCTGTTTTTT.